A selection of T cell receptor beta chains follows, all from one sample in a study of T cells after yellow fever vaccination. TCRdb passed the 5' RACE reads through MiXCR, listing each CDR3 protein once. Altogether 620,000 or so distinct CDR3 sequences are present, about a sixth being singletons, with the ten largest covering 17%. This material consisted of PBMCs, taken about 5 days after the first yellow fever vaccination. The origin of the receptors is a man between 18 and 29 years old who received the YFV17D yellow fever vaccine. The CDR3 runs from the conserved cysteine through the conserved F or W. The D gene is left open where the match is weak. The listing skips clone size in some rows; elsewhere it reads once, few, many or a size class.

j_call v_call d_call clone_size cdr3_length cdr3_aa cdr3_nt
TRBJ2-1 TRBV12-3/TRBV12-4 NA NA 15 CASRPDYASYNEQFF TGTGCCAGCAGACCAGACTATGCCTCCTACAATGAGCAGTTCTTC
TRBJ2-7 TRBV10-3 TRBD2 few 16 CAISAGRLAGSYEQYF TGTGCCATCAGCGCAGGCCGACTAGCGGGGTCCTACGAGCAGTACTTC
TRBJ2-1 TRBV15 TRBD2 NA 17 CATSRVSGTSGVNEQFF TGTGCCACCAGCAGGGTCTCCGGGACTAGCGGGGTTAATGAGCAGTTCTTC
TRBJ2-5 TRBV7-7 NA few 15 CASSVAGVGGETQYF TGTGCTAGCAGCGTGGCTGGGGTGGGGGGAGAGACCCAGTACTTC
TRBJ2-1 TRBV4-1 TRBD2 few 16 CASSRGIAGGNNEQFF TGCGCCAGCAGCCGAGGTATAGCGGGGGGGAACAATGAGCAGTTCTTC
TRBJ2-1 TRBV2 NA many 15 CASTDQGHSYNEQFF TGTGCCAGCACCGATCAGGGGCACTCCTACAATGAGCAGTTCTTC
TRBJ2-5 TRBV6-5 NA few 13 CASSYYSQETQYF TGTGCCAGCAGTTACTACAGCCAAGAGACCCAGTACTTC
TRBJ1-4 TRBV7-2 NA NA 15 CASSRTGPSNEKLFF TGTGCCAGCAGCCGTACAGGGCCTTCTAATGAAAAACTGTTTTTT
TRBJ1-5 TRBV20-1 TRBD1 NA 16 CSARVQGPTRNQPQHF TGCAGTGCTAGAGTACAGGGGCCGACGAGGAATCAGCCCCAGCATTTT
TRBJ2-5 TRBV5-4 NA few 13 CASSGDRFDTQYF TGTGCCAGCAGCGGGGATCGGTTTGATACCCAGTACTTC
TRBJ2-4 TRBV15 TRBD1 few 16 CATSRDATGGENIQYF TGTGCCACCAGCAGAGATGCAACAGGGGGCGAAAACATTCAGTACTTC
TRBJ1-1 TRBV2 NA many 15 CASSEQRTVNTEAFF TGTGCCAGCAGTGAACAAAGGACCGTAAACACTGAAGCTTTCTTT
TRBJ2-7 TRBV30 NA few 11 CAWSASYEQYF TGTGCCTGGAGTGCCTCCTACGAGCAGTACTTC
TRBJ2-7 TRBV29-1 TRBD2 NA 14 CSVRLAGPSYEQYF TGCAGCGTTCGACTAGCGGGGCCCTCCTACGAGCAGTACTTC
TRBJ2-3 TRBV7-3 NA few 14 CASSLVSAADTQYF TGTGCCAGCAGCTTAGTATCGGCGGCAGATACGCAGTATTTT
TRBJ2-5 TRBV7-8 TRBD1 NA 14 CASSWTTGEETQYF TGTGCCAGCAGCTGGACGACAGGGGAAGAGACCCAGTACTTC
TRBJ2-5 TRBV2 TRBD1 NA 14 CASRGNTGVETQYF TGTGCCAGCAGGGGTAATACAGGGGTAGAGACCCAGTACTTC
TRBJ2-5 TRBV11-2 NA few 15 CASSGRARGGETQYF TGTGCCAGCAGCGGCCGGGCCAGAGGCGGAGAGACCCAGTACTTC
TRBJ1-3 TRBV15 NA few 17 CATSRAALGGSGNTIYF TGTGCCACCAGCAGGGCCGCCCTGGGGGGCTCCGGAAACACCATATATTTT
TRBJ2-7 TRBV7-9 NA many 12 CASREKGPEQYF TGTGCCAGCAGGGAAAAGGGCCCCGAGCAGTACTTC
TRBJ1-1 TRBV2 NA NA 14 CASSESAGETEAFF TGTGCCAGCAGTGAATCTGCAGGGGAGACTGAAGCTTTCTTT
TRBJ2-5 TRBV7-2 TRBD2 NA 15 CASSWASGTQETQYF TGTGCCAGCAGCTGGGCTAGCGGGACCCAAGAGACCCAGTACTTC
TRBJ2-1 TRBV4-1 NA few 17 CASSPRGRDSSYNEQFF TGCGCCAGCAGCCCGAGGGGACGGGATAGCTCCTACAATGAGCAGTTCTTC
TRBJ1-1 TRBV5-1 NA NA 17 CASSNVPTWGMNTEAFF TGCGCCAGCTCGAACGTCCCTACTTGGGGGATGAACACTGAAGCTTTCTTT
TRBJ1-5 TRBV6-1 TRBD1 few 16 CASKNRDRGSNQPQHF TGTGCCAGCAAGAACCGGGACAGGGGTAGCAATCAGCCCCAGCATTTT